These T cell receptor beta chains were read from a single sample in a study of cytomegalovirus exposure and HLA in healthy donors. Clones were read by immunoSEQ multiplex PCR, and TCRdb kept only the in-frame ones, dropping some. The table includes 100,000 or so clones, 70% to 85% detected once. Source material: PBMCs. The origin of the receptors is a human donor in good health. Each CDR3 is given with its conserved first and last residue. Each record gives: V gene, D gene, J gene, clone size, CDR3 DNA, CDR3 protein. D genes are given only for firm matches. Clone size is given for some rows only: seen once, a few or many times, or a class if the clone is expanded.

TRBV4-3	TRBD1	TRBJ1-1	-	TGCGCCAGCAGCCAAGATGCCCCGACAGGGTGGAACACTGAAGCTTTCTTT	CASSQDAPTGWNTEAFF
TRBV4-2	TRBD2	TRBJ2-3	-	TGTGCCAGCAGCCAAGCCGGGGCTAGCGGGAGATGGCGTACAGATACGCAGTATTTT	CASSQAGASGRWRTDTQYF
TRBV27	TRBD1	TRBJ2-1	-	TGTGCCAGCAGTTTATCAACAGGGGCGTCCTACAATGAGCAGTTCTTC	CASSLSTGASYNEQFF
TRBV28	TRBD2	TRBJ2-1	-	TGTGCCAGCAGTTTATCCGGACTAGCGGGCTACAATGAGCAGTTCTTC	CASSLSGLAGYNEQFF
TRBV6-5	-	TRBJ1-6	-	TGTGCCAGCAGTTACTCGTGGGCGGGAGGTTCACCCCTCCACTTT	CASSYSWAGGSPLHF
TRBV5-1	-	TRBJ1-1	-	TGCGCCAGCAGCAAACTGGACATACAGAACACTGAAGCTTTCTTT	CASSKLDIQNTEAFF
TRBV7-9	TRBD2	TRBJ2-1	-	TGTGCCAGCAGCTTAGGCCGGACTAGCGGGTACAATGAGCAGTTCTTC	CASSLGRTSGYNEQFF
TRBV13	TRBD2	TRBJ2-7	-	TGTGCCAGCAGCTTAGGCGGCGGCGGGGGGGCCTTGTGGGAGCAGTACTTC	CASSLGGGGGALWEQYF
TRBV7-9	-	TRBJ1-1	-	TGTGCCAGCTCAACAGGGACGAACACTGAAGCTTTCTTT	CASSTGTNTEAFF
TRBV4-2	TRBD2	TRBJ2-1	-	TGTGCCAGCAGCCAAGGAAGCGGGAGCTCCTACAATGAGCAGTTCTTC	CASSQGSGSSYNEQFF
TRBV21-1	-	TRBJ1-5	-	TGTGCCAGCAGCAAAAGGAACGGGGGGCGCGGGAGCAATCAGCCCCAGCATTTT	CASSKRNGGRGSNQPQHF
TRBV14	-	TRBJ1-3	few	TGTGCCAGCAGCCAAGACCCCGGGACATTGGGCACCATATATTTT	CASSQDPGTLGTIYF
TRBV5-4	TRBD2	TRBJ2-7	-	TGTGCCAGCAGCTTGGGGTTGGGGCGGGGGAACTACGAGCAGTACTTC	CASSLGLGRGNYEQYF
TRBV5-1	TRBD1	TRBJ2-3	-	TGCGCCAGCAGCTTTCAGGGGGCTAGCACAGATACGCAGTATTTT	CASSFQGASTDTQYF
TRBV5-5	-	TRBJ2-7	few	TGTGCCAGCAGGAGGACAGATATTGCCTACGAGCAGTACTTC	CASRRTDIAYEQYF
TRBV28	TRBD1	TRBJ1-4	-	TGTGCCAGCAGTCCGTTCCAGGGGGGTTTGGCGGAAAAACTGTTTTTT	CASSPFQGGLAEKLFF
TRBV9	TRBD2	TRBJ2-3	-	TGTGCCAGCAGCGGCGGGGGGGCCGCAGATACGCAGTATTTT	CASSGGGAADTQYF
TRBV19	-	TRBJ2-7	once	TGTGCCAGTAGTACGATAGGGGCGGACTCCTACGAGCAGTACTTC	CASSTIGADSYEQYF
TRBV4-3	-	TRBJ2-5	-	TGCGCCAGCAGCCAAGGCCGACAGAGGGAGACCCAGTACTTC	CASSQGRQRETQYF
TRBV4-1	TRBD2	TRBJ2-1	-	TGCGCCAGCAGCCCTACGGGGGGGCCTTACAATGAGCAGTTCTTC	CASSPTGGPYNEQFF
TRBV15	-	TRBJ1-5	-	TGTGCCACCAGCAGAGTTACAGGGAGCGGCCAGCCCCAGCATTTT	CATSRVTGSGQPQHF
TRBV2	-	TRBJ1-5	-	TGTGCCAGCAGTGAAGGGGGCCGGGCCTTTAATCAGCCCCAGCATTTT	CASSEGGRAFNQPQHF
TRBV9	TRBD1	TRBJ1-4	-	TGTGCCAGCAGTCGGACAGGGGGCTTTGAAAAACTGTTTTTT	CASSRTGGFEKLFF
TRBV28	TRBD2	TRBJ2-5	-	TGTGCCAGCTTAGCGGGAGTCCAAGAGACCCAGTACTTC	CASLAGVQETQYF
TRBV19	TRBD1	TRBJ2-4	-	TGTGCCAGTAGTATCAGACAGGGGGGCAAAAACATTCAGTACTTC	CASSIRQGGKNIQYF
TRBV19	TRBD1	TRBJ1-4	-	TGTGCCAGTAGTATCTCCACAGGGGGCGCAGAAAAACTGTTTTTT	CASSISTGGAEKLFF
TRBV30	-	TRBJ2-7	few	TGTGCCTGGAACGGGTTGGCCGGGAGTCCGGGCGAGCAGTACTTC	CAWNGLAGSPGEQYF
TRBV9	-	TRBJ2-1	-	TGTGCCAGCAGCCCAAATCCCTACAATGAGCAGTTCTTC	CASSPNPYNEQFF
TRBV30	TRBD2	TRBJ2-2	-	TGTGCCTACGCAGCGGGGGGATACACCGGGGAGCTGTTTTTT	CAYAAGGYTGELFF
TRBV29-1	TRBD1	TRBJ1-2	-	TGCAGCGTTGACGGACAGGGGGCCGGGGGCTACACCTTC	CSVDGQGAGGYTF
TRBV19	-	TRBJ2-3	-	TGTGCCAGTAGTTCCCCGGGAGAAGTTGCAGATACGCAGTATTTT	CASSSPGEVADTQYF
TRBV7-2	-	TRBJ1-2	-	TGTGCCAGCAGCTTAGAGCGGGGTGGCTACACCTTC	CASSLERGGYTF
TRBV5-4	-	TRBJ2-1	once	TGTGCCAGCAGTGGAGGTGGTGGGCCACGGGCGGGGTACAATGAGCAGTTCTTC	CASSGGGGPRAGYNEQFF
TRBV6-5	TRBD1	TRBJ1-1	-	TGTGCCAGCAGGTCGACAGGGAAGGCTGAAGCTTTCTTT	CASRSTGKAEAFF
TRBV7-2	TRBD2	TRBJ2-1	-	TGTGCCAGCAGCTCTCTGGGACTAGCGGGGAGTGAGCAGTTCTTC	CASSSLGLAGSEQFF
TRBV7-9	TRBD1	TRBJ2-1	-	TGTGCCAGCAGCTCCGGGACAGGGTATGGCAATGAGCAGTTCTTC	CASSSGTGYGNEQFF
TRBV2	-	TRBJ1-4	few	TGTGCCAGCCGTCGGGGGTTGGGTGAAAAACTGTTTTTT	CASRRGLGEKLFF
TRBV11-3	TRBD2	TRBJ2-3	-	TGTGCCAGCAGCTTAGGGGGCCTAGCGGGGGCCTACACAGATACGCAGTATTTT	CASSLGGLAGAYTDTQYF
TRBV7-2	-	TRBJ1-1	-	TGTGCCAGCAGTAAACAGGGCTCCGTGAACACTGAAGCTTTCTTT	CASSKQGSVNTEAFF
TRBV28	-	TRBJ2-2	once	TGTGCCAGCAGTTTAAGCAGGGGAGCCGGGGAGCTGTTTTTT	CASSLSRGAGELFF
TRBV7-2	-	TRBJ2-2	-	TGTGCCGGCAGCTTAGTGGCTACCGGGGAGCTGTTTTTT	CAGSLVATGELFF
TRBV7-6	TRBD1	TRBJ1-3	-	TGTGCCAGCAGCTTAGCCCAGGGGGGATCAGGAAACACCATATATTTT	CASSLAQGGSGNTIYF
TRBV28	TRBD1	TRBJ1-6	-	TGTGCCAGCAGTTCCGCAGGGGGCCCCATTCCCCTCCACTTT	CASSSAGGPIPLHF
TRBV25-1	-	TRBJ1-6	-	TGTGCCAGCAGTTATGCCGGAGACTCCTATAATTCACCCCTCCACTTT	CASSYAGDSYNSPLHF
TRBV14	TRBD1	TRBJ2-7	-	TGTGCCAGCAGCCCATGGGACAGAGGCTACGAGCAGTACTTC	CASSPWDRGYEQYF
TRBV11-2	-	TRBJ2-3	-	TGTGCCAGCAGTCAGGGGACGAGCGTCACAGATACGCAGTATTTT	CASSQGTSVTDTQYF
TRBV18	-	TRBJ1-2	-	TGTGCCAGCTCACCCCCCGCCAGGGCGGCTGGCTACACCTTC	CASSPPARAAGYTF
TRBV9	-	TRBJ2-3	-	TGTGCCAGCAGCGTAGCTGACGGACTACGGGGCACAGATACGCAGTATTTT	CASSVADGLRGTDTQYF
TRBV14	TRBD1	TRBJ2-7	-	TGTGCCAGCAGCCTCGGACAGGGGGTCTTCTACGAGCAGTACTTC	CASSLGQGVFYEQYF
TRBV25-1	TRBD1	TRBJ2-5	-	TGTGCCAGCAGTGTAGGGGGCAGTGGCCAAGAGACCCAGTACTTC	CASSVGGSGQETQYF